The 7 T cell receptor beta chains below were found in one sample sequenced in a study of regulatory T cells in long-lasting Graves disease (dated by TCRdb to the early 2020s). The meaning of the sample's time point label: persistent/refractory GD, antithyroid drugs over 5 years with positive TRAb. RNA was extracted from PBMCs in TRIzol for both TCR sequencing and RNA sequencing. Libraries were constructed by multiplex PCR. The data were produced on an Illumina HiSeq 4000. iRepertoire HTBI primers and Arm-PCR amplification of CDR3 regions were used to construct TCR beta libraries. TCRdb reprocessing: public reads trimmed at Q25 with fastp, clones called with MiXCR, in-frame beta chains kept. Rows with one shared CDR3 protein collapse into an entry with the most common genes and DNA. The sample table holds some 340,000 distinct CDR3 sequences, of which roughly 23% were seen once. The top ten clonotypes cover about 27% of the sample.

Source: peripheral blood mononuclear cells (PBMCs), taken when the disease was refractory, from a patient treated with antithyroid drugs. The receptors were gathered from a woman aged 40-49 years with Graves disease. Donor details come from another sample of the same person, matched by shared clones.

This clonotype occurred a few times. The chain has TRBV9 and TRBJ1-1; 7 bases align to TRBD1. The CDR3 spans 17 residues. J gave up 6 bases and V 3 bases, and 17 bases lay outside the gene matches. Per the germline V gene, CDR1 is SGDLS and CDR2 is YYNGEE. This CDR3 is CASSGNPGTVMGAEAFF. The CDR3 nucleotides read TGTGCCAGCAGCGGGAACCCCGGGACAGTTATGGGGGCTGAAGCTTTCTTT.

Of note for this clonotype: A far bigger clonotype differs at one base, so this is likely a read error. The genes are TRBV6-2 or TRBV6-3 and TRBJ2-6; possibly TRBD1 for D (8 bases). The J call may not be correct, given that the DNA end is closer to TRBJ2-7. The V gene's germline CDR1 is MNHEY and CDR2 SVGEGT. CDR3 size: 15 residues. The CDR3 protein is CASSEEAGDRGGQYF. The CDR3 DNA sequence: TGTGCCAGCAGTGAAGAGGCGGGAGACAGGGGCGGGCAGTACTTC.

The chain joins TRBV19 to TRBJ2-7; 8 nucleotides agree with TRBD1. V gave up 3 bases and J gave up 2 bases; unmatched junction bases: 6. The CDR3 consists of 15 residues. Germline assignment: CDR1 LNHDA and CDR2 SQIVND (reference sequence). CDR3 loop: CASSIGGQGAYEQYF. The CDR3 DNA reads TGTGCCAGTAGTATCGGAGGACAGGGAGCCTACGAGCAGTACTTC.

This clonotype was observed many times. The J gene is TRBJ1-4, the V gene TRBV28; 7 bases align to TRBD1. Losses at the gene ends were 7 bases for V and 8 bases for J; bases not matched to a gene: 13. Germline CDR1 MDHEN, CDR2 SYDVKM. This CDR3 spans 15 amino acids. Here the CDR3 DNA reads TGTGCCAGCACCCAACGCCCAGGGGGATGGGAAAAACTGTTTTTT. As protein: CASTQRPGGWEKLFF.

The sample holds many counts of this clonotype. The chain uses TRBV11-2 and TRBJ1-6, with TRBD1 matching over 7 bases. This CDR3 contains 15 residues. The germline CDR1 and CDR2 sequences are SGHAT and FQNNGV. Losses at the gene ends were 2 bases for V and 7 bases for J; bases not matched to a gene: 5. For the CDR3, the DNA is TGTGCCAGCAGCTTATCCACAGGGGTCAATTCACCCCTCCACTTT. Translating gives CASSLSTGVNSPLHF.

This clonotype was found a few times. This sequence may be a read error, since a much larger clone differs from it by one base. The V gene is TRBV15, the J gene TRBJ1-1; no clear D. The CDR3 sequence is 15 residues long. Germline CDR1 reads LNHNV; CDR2 reads YYDKDF (reference sequence). The CDR3 loop is CATSRGNNRNTEALF. The CDR3 DNA follows: TGTGCCACCAGCAGAGGCAACAACCGTAACACTGAAGCTCTCTTT.

In this sample, this clonotype turned up a few times. The rearrangement links TRBV5-5 to TRBJ2-7, with D perhaps TRBD1 (6 bases). V was shortened by 3 bases and J by 3 bases, with 10 bases between the two germline ends. Germline-derived CDR1 and CDR2 are SGHKS and YYEKEE (reference sequence). This CDR3 contains 13 residues. The CDR3 sequence is CASSSDRLYEQYF. The CDR3, as DNA: TGTGCCAGCAGCTCCGACAGGCTCTACGAGCAGTACTTC.